The 30 T cell receptor beta chains listed next were all sequenced from one sample in a study of T-cell memory formation after mild COVID-19. TCRdb re-called the 5' RACE reads through MiXCR, storing one row per CDR3 protein. In the table there are a few hundred thousand distinct CDR3 sequences, around a fifth of which are singletons. The sequenced sample was PBMCs or a T cell subset sorted from them (not recorded which). These receptors were obtained from a young man who had mild COVID-19 (a few samples of this study predate the infection). Cell type and time point are not known.

This clonotype showed up just a few times. This rearrangement joins TRBV6-6 to TRBJ1-1; D not resolved. The germline CDR1 and CDR2 sequences are MNHNY and SVGAGI (reference sequence). The CDR3 totals 11 residues. Trimming took 6 bases from V and 8 from J, leaving 10 bases between them. Here the CDR3 DNA reads TGTGCCAGCAGACAGCAGCTAGAAGCTTTCTTT. Protein sequence: CASRQQLEAFF.

This clonotype was counted between two and nine times. The chain couples TRBV12-3 or TRBV12-4 to TRBJ2-7; 9 bases match TRBD1. The CDR3 is made up of 13 amino acids. V dropped 5 bases and J dropped 6; count of bases not matched to a gene: 5. The CDR3 loop reads CASSLQGAVEQYF. The CDR3 nucleotides read TGTGCCAGCAGTCTACAGGGGGCTGTCGAGCAGTACTTC.

The chain couples TRBV20-1 to TRBJ1-5, with 7 bases aligning to TRBD1. Germline CDR1 and CDR2: DFQATT and SNEGSKA (reference sequence). V shed 1 base and J 0 bases; nucleotides not matched to a gene: 3. The CDR3 loop spans 15 amino acids. As DNA, the CDR3 is TGCAGTGCTAGAGGACAGGGATATAGCAATCAGCCCCAGCATTTT. This codes for CSARGQGYSNQPQHF.

The chain uses TRBV7-9 and TRBJ2-7; 8 bases line up with TRBD1. The CDR3 is made up of 15 amino acids. CDR1 and CDR2 from the germline V gene are SEHNR and FQNEAQ (reference sequence). Trimming removed 5 bases from V and 5 bases from J; junction bases left unmatched: 11. CDR3 residues: CASSQPDRAVHEQYF. In DNA form, the CDR3 reads TGTGCCAGCAGCCAACCGGACAGGGCCGTGCACGAGCAGTACTTC.

There are a few counts of this clonotype. This chain uses TRBV7-2 with TRBJ2-3; D gene ambiguous. V shed 5 bases and J shed 3 bases, with 18 bases lying between them. Germline V gene sequence: CDR1 SGHTA, CDR2 FQGNSA. The CDR3 totals 16 residues. CDR3 residues: CASSPRSWSPTDTQYF. As DNA, the CDR3 is TGTGCCAGCAGCCCCCGATCATGGTCTCCGACAGATACGCAGTATTTT.

The chain couples TRBV19 to TRBJ2-2, with D perhaps matching TRBD1 (6 bases). The V gene's germline CDR1 is LNHDA and CDR2 SQIVND (reference sequence). V lost 6 bases and J 5 bases, leaving 25 bases between the germline ends. The CDR3 extends over 18 amino acids. CDR3 sequence (DNA): TGTGCCAGTAGAAAACCCCGGATAGGGGGTAGACGAACCGGGGAGCTGTTTTTT. As protein: CASRKPRIGGRRTGELFF.

The V call is TRBV7-2, the J call TRBJ2-7; a possible D gene is TRBD2 (5 bases). Germline V gene lookup returns CDR1 SGHTA and CDR2 FQGNSA. The CDR3 runs to 13 residues. V was clipped by 2 bases and J by 5 bases, with 10 bases between them. CDR3 sequence (DNA): TGTGCCAGCAGCTTACCCCCCGGGGACGAGCAGTACTTC. Amino acid sequence: CASSLPPGDEQYF.

This clonotype was recorded a few times. V is TRBV6-6 and J is TRBJ1-1; TRBD1 is a possible D gene (6 bases). Looked up from germline, CDR1 is MNHNY and CDR2 is SVGAGI (reference sequence). CDR3 length: 14 residues. V lost 2 bases, J lost 0 bases, and 7 bases lay in between. The CDR3 region is CASSYAGVNTEAFF. CDR3 coding DNA: TGTGCCAGCAGTTACGCAGGGGTGAACACTGAAGCTTTCTTT.

The chain is built from TRBV5-1 and TRBJ2-7; D possibly corresponds to TRBD1 (6 bases). CDR3 length equals 17 residues. Trimming pared 4 bases from V and 2 bases from J, leaving 22 bases between. CDR1 and CDR2 from the germline V gene are SGHRS and YFSETQ. CDR3 DNA: TGCGCCAGCAGCCTACACATTGCAGGGGTCGGGACCTACGAGCAGTACTTC. Encoded protein: CASSLHIAGVGTYEQYF.

This rearrangement joins TRBV24-1 to TRBJ2-2; D may be TRBD1 (6 bases). V gave up 5 bases and J gave up 7 bases, with 10 bases separating them. CDR1 is KGHDR, CDR2 SFDVKD, per germline. The length of the CDR3 is 13 residues. The CDR3 DNA follows: TGTGCCACCAGTGGGGACATTAACGGGGAGCTGTTTTTT. Translating it yields CATSGDINGELFF.

This clonotype has a handful of counts. The chain couples TRBV10-3 to TRBJ2-3; D gene ambiguous. V lost 2 bases, J lost 9 bases, and 9 bases lay in between. The CDR3 runs 12 residues. CDR1 is ENHRY, CDR2 SYGVKD, per germline. The CDR3 region is CAISEVSDTQYF. The DNA of the CDR3 is TGTGCCATCAGTGAGGTTTCCGACACGCAGTATTTT.

V and J are TRBV19 and TRBJ2-7, with a possible D match to TRBD2 (6 bases). From germline, CDR1 is LNHDA and CDR2 SQIVND (reference sequence). Trimming pared 7 bases from V and 0 bases from J, leaving 7 bases between. CDR3 size: 12 residues. DNA for the CDR3: TGTGCCAGTACGGGGGACTCCTACGAGCAGTACTTC. Encoded protein: CASTGDSYEQYF. Using reference TRBV19 and TRBJ2-7 for the parts outside the CDR3, the full variable domain is DGGITQSPKYLFRKEGQNVTLSCEQNLNHDAMYWYRQDPGQGLRLIYYSQIVNDFQKGDIAEGYSVSREKKESFPLTVTSAQKNPTAFYLCASTGDSYEQYFGPGTRLTVT.

This clonotype was observed a few times. The chain carries TRBV2 and TRBJ2-7, with 9 bases lining up with TRBD1. Trimming at V came to 6 bases and at J to 0 bases, leaving 6 bases not matched to a gene. The CDR3 length is 15 residues. Germline CDR1 SNHLY, CDR2 FYNNEI. The CDR3 region is CASSWGQGSSYEQYV. The DNA of the CDR3 is TGTGCCAGCAGCTGGGGACAGGGAAGCTCCTACGAGCAGTACGTC.

CDR3: CASSRQGGVSGANVLTF. For the CDR3, the DNA is TGCGCCAGCAGCCGACAGGGAGGGGTCTCTGGGGCCAACGTCCTGACTTTC. The V and J genes are TRBV5-1 and TRBJ2-6, with D perhaps TRBD1 or TRBD2 (7 bases each). V was pared by 4 bases and J by 0 bases, with 14 bases between. Germline V gene sequence: CDR1 SGHRS, CDR2 YFSETQ. There are 17 residues in the CDR3.

The J gene is TRBJ1-4, the V gene TRBV9; no firm D call. This CDR3 contains 14 residues. The germline V and J ends were trimmed by 0 bases and 7 bases, with 10 bases remaining between them. Per the germline V gene, CDR1 is SGDLS and CDR2 is YYNGEE. CDR3 sequence: CASSVASSSEKLFF. For the CDR3, the DNA is TGTGCCAGCAGCGTAGCGAGTTCGTCTGAAAAACTGTTTTTT.

J is TRBJ1-1 and V is TRBV11-2; D is undetermined. The germline V gene has CDR1 SGHAT and CDR2 FQNNGV. Trimming took off 0 bases at V and 1 base at J, with 15 bases between the two ends. The CDR3 has 17 amino acids. As DNA, the CDR3 is TGTGCCAGCAGCTTAGAGGTGGTGATGGCCGCGAACACTGAAGCTTTCTTT. It encodes CASSLEVVMAANTEAFF.

The table lists this clonotype with a few counts. V gene TRBV6-2 or TRBV6-3 combines with J gene TRBJ2-7; possibly TRBD1 for D (6 bases). The CDR3 spans 15 residues. V lost 6 bases and J 0 bases, leaving 15 bases between the germline ends. Germline V gives CDR1 MNHEY, CDR2 SVGEGT. The chain's CDR3 is CASSIRGRSSYEQYV. For the CDR3, the DNA is TGTGCCAGCAGCATCAGGGGAAGGAGCTCCTACGAGCAGTACGTC.

CDR3 DNA: TGTGCCAGCAGTTCGGGGGTGGGTTCACCCCTCCACTTT. Its protein product is CASSSGVGSPLHF. The chain combines TRBV12-3 or TRBV12-4 with TRBJ1-6, with D perhaps TRBD1 (5 bases). The CDR3 is 13 residues long. Trimming removed 4 bases at V and 9 bases at J, with 10 bases between.

The chain recombines TRBV4-3 with TRBJ2-7, with D uncertain. CDR3 length equals 13 residues. V shed 0 bases and J shed 7 bases, with 10 bases lying between them. Per germline, CDR1 LGHNA and CDR2 YSLEER. DNA for the CDR3: TGCGCCAGCAGCCAAGACTGGGGTAGGGAGCAGTACTTC. This encodes CASSQDWGREQYF.

The rearrangement joins TRBV7-2 to TRBJ1-2; D is uncertain. Germline values: CDR1 SGHTA, CDR2 FQGNSA. There are 12 residues in the CDR3. Trimming removed 5 bases from V and 7 bases from J, with 11 bases in between. CDR3 region: CASSEWGTGYTF. Written as DNA, the CDR3 is TGTGCCAGCAGCGAATGGGGTACTGGCTACACCTTC.

The chain combines TRBV24-1 with TRBJ2-7, with D hard to call. V lost 3 bases to trimming and J lost 2 bases, with 7 bases between them. In germline, CDR1 is KGHDR, CDR2 SFDVKD. This CDR3 comprises 13 residues. CDR3 sequence reads: CATSDPPAYEQYV. In DNA, the CDR3 is TGTGCCACCAGTGATCCCCCGGCCTACGAGCAGTACGTC.

The chain links TRBV3-1 to TRBJ2-1; D is undetermined. From germline, CDR1 is LGHDT and CDR2 YNNKEL (reference sequence). The CDR3 is made up of 17 amino acids. The V end lost 0 bases, the J end lost 0 bases, and 12 bases lay between the germline ends. CDR3: CASSQESVSSSYNEQFF. The DNA for the CDR3 is TGTGCCAGCAGCCAAGAATCGGTATCCAGCTCCTACAATGAGCAGTTCTTC.

This clonotype was detected only a few times. The chain recombines TRBV15 with TRBJ1-2; the match to TRBD1 covers 8 bases. Germline assignment: CDR1 LNHNV and CDR2 YYDKDF (reference sequence). V lost 0 bases, J lost 7 bases, and 7 bases stayed unmatched. This CDR3 has 15 amino acids. The DNA for the CDR3 is TGTGCCACCAGCAGAGATAGTGCAGGGGGCGGTGGCTACACCTTC. This sequence encodes CATSRDSAGGGGYTF.

This clonotype was seen only a few times. This chain joins TRBV9 and TRBJ1-4, with 7 bases that match TRBD1. V lost 0 bases, J lost 6 bases, and 8 bases stayed unmatched. From germline, CDR1 is SGDLS and CDR2 YYNGEE. The length of the CDR3 is 16 residues. The CDR3 loop reads CASSVGGTAGDEKLFF. The CDR3 bases are TGTGCCAGCAGCGTAGGTGGGACAGCGGGAGATGAAAAACTGTTTTTT.

This clonotype was seen only a few times. The rearrangement links TRBV5-1 to TRBJ2-3; 13 nucleotides match TRBD2. After removal of 4 bases from V and 6 bases from J, the junction contained 8 bases not matched to a gene. This CDR3 has 16 amino acids. CDR1 and CDR2 from the germline V gene are SGHRS and YFSETQ. The DNA for the CDR3 is TGCGCCAGCAGCAACAGACTAGCGGGGGGAGCGGATACGCAGTATTTT. Protein product: CASSNRLAGGADTQYF.

This clonotype occurred a few times. V and J are TRBV5-1 and TRBJ2-5; 7 nucleotides align to TRBD2. The germline CDR1 and CDR2 sequences are SGHRS and YFSETQ. The CDR3 sequence is 15 residues long. J was trimmed by 5 bases and V by 3 bases; bases with no gene match: 10. The chain's CDR3 is CASSSSAGLGETQYF. The DNA for the CDR3 is TGCGCCAGCAGCTCCTCAGCGGGGCTGGGTGAGACCCAGTACTTC. The whole variable domain, remainder taken from reference TRBV5-1 and TRBJ2-5, is KAGVTQTPRYLIKTRGQQVTLSCSPISGHRSVSWYQQTPGQGLQFLFEYFSETQRNKGNFPGRFSGRQFSNSRSEMNVSTLELGDSALYLCASSSSAGLGETQYFGPGTRLLVL.

The V call is TRBV27, the J call TRBJ2-3; 8 bases line up with TRBD2. V was clipped by 6 bases and J by 6 bases; unmatched bases: 8. The CDR3 extends over 14 amino acids. Germline-derived CDR1 and CDR2 are MNHEY and SMNVEV (reference sequence). CDR3 DNA sequence: TGTGCCAGCAGACAGCGGGGGACCCTCGATACGCAGTATTTT. This gives the protein CASRQRGTLDTQYF.

The CDR3 DNA is TGCACCAGCAGCCAAGCGGGGGTTTCAGGGGAGCTGTTTTTT. It specifies CTSSQAGVSGELFF. The V and J genes are TRBV1 and TRBJ2-2; the table's D call, TRBD1, was not checked against the DNA. TRBV1 is an annotated pseudogene. CDR3 length: 14 residues.

The rearrangement uses TRBV6-2 or TRBV6-3 and TRBJ2-2, with a weak D call TRBD1 (5 bases). This CDR3 is 15 amino acids long. Trimming shortened V by 4 bases and J by 0 bases, and 9 bases separated the two germline ends. Germline V lookup: CDR1 MNHEY, CDR2 SVGEGT. The CDR3 region is CASSSGHSNTGELFF. CDR3 in DNA: TGTGCCAGCAGTTCAGGGCATTCGAACACCGGGGAGCTGTTTTTT.

This chain uses TRBV27 with TRBJ2-1, with 11 positions matching TRBD2. Losses at the gene ends were 5 bases for V and 9 bases for J; bases not matched to a gene: 6. Per the germline V gene, CDR1 is MNHEY and CDR2 is SMNVEV (reference sequence). The CDR3 is made up of 14 amino acids. This CDR3 is CASSGLAGFLEQFF. CDR3 DNA sequence: TGTGCCAGCAGTGGACTAGCGGGTTTTCTTGAGCAGTTCTTC.